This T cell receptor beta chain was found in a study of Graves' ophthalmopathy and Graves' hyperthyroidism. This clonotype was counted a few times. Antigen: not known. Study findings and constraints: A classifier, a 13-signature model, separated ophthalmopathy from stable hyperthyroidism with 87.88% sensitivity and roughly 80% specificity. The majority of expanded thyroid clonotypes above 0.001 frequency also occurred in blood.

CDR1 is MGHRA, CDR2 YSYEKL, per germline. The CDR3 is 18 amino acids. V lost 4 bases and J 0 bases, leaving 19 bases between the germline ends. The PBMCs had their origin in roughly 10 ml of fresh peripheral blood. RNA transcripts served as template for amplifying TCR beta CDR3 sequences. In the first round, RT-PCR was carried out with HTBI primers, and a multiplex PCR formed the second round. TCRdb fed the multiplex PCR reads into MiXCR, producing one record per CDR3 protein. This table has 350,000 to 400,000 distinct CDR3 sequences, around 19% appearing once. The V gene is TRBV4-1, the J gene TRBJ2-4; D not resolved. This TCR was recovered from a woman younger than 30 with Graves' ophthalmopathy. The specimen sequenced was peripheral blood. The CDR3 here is CASSLQADGRVAKNIQYF. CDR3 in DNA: TGCGCCAGCAGCCTGCAGGCGGACGGAAGGGTAGCCAAAAACATTCAGTACTTC.